A few counts support the clone carrying this TCR beta chain. What it binds is unknown. This sample stems from a study of human T cells and chemical hapten exposure. Study as a whole: Patients, predominantly female, presented with alopecia areata, totalis or universalis.

Broader study findings: Significantly more large CDR3 similarity clusters arose among expanded TCRs than among controls.

TCRdb independently ran MiXCR on the RACE reads; one entry per CDR3 protein. There are about 260,000 distinct CDR3 sequences in the sample; roughly 8.9% occur only once, and approximately 2.3% lies in the top ten. Specified time point: pre-sensitization, week 0. The treatment: therapeutic diphenylcyclopropenone sensitization with weekly scalp DPC. Each patch test followed a blood draw. The sequence was collected from a middle-aged woman with alopecia areata. Some clones in this sample may be carry-over from other donors' samples. The material sequenced was whole blood, taken in connection with sensitization to the hapten diphenylcyclopropenone (DPC).

The CDR3: CASSLLSGSGDTQYF. CDR3 nucleotide sequence: TGTGCCAGCAGCTTACTTAGCGGGAGTGGAGATACGCAGTATTTT. The chain carries TRBV7-8 and TRBJ2-3, with TRBD2 identical over 9 bases. V gave up 2 bases and J gave up 5 bases; unmatched junction bases: 5. CDR3 length: 15 amino acids. Germline V gene sequence: CDR1 SGHVS, CDR2 FQNEAQ.